In its sample, the clone carrying this T cell receptor (beta chain) was seen a few times. Antigen unknown. The data belong to a study of breast tumors, draining lymph nodes, adjacent tissues. Study observations and caveats: Tumors had less TCR diversity than lymph nodes, more than nontumor tissue. Luminal-like breast cancer showed significantly greater tumor-nontumor repertoire similarity than basal-like breast cancer did.

TCRdb re-analysed the multiplex PCR reads in MiXCR, keeping a single row per CDR3 protein. The sample has 200,000 to 250,000 distinct CDR3 sequences, about a third seen once. Breast cancer patients provided tissue from their axillary draining lymph nodes. The CDR3 is made up of 14 amino acids. Germline V CDR1 and CDR2: SGHAT, FQNNGV. Trimming removed 5 bases from V and 4 bases from J, with 14 bases in between. The sequence derives from a female donor with breast cancer. Some clones in this sample may be carry-over from other donors' samples. The rearrangement joins TRBV11-2 to TRBJ1-1; no definite D call. Material: axillary lymph node tissue. The CDR3, as DNA: TGTGCCAGCAGCCATTACGGGTCGGGCACTGAAGCTTTCTTT. It specifies CASSHYGSGTEAFF. Combining the CDR3 with reference TRBV11-2 and TRBJ1-1 gives the whole variable domain EAGVAQSPRYKIIEKRQSVAFWCNPISGHATLYWYQQILGQGPKLLIQFQNNGVVDDSQLPKDRFSAERLKGVDSTLKIQPAKLEDSAVYLCASSHYGSGTEAFFGQGTRLTVV.